The next 28 T cell receptor beta chains were all read from a single sample in a study of T cells in Graves' hyperthyroidism and ophthalmopathy. The CDR3 regions of TCR beta were amplified from RNA transcripts. Using the HTBI primer set, a first-round RT-PCR was run on the TCR CDR3. TCRdb re-analysed the multiplex PCR reads in MiXCR, keeping a single row per CDR3 protein. The table shows roughly 740,000 distinct CDR3 sequences, with over 15% occurring only once. Material for sequencing was blood. The receptors come from a man aged 18 to 29 with Graves' hyperthyroidism.

J is TRBJ2-7 and V is TRBV29-1; D remains unclear. The CDR3 has 13 residues. The germline V gene encodes CDR1 SQVTM and CDR2 ANQGSEA. V lost 8 bases to trimming and J lost 5 bases, with 19 bases between them. The CDR3 region has the DNA TGCAGCACCGGTAGAGGTGGAGTCAACGAGCAGTACTTC. Protein: CSTGRGGVNEQYF.

This clonotype has a handful of counts. The chain is built from TRBV28 and TRBJ2-2, with 8 bases aligning to TRBD1. Germline CDR1 is MDHEN and CDR2 is SYDVKM. This CDR3 is 15 amino acids long. V was clipped by 5 bases and J by 7 bases; unmatched bases: 9. CDR3 sequence reads: CASSPRTGPHGELFF. CDR3 coding DNA: TGTGCCAGCAGTCCCCGGACAGGGCCTCACGGGGAGCTGTTTTTT.

This clonotype was seen repeatedly, ten times or more. The gene calls are TRBV28 and TRBJ2-7, with 10 bases matching TRBD1. V shed 4 bases and J 3 bases; nucleotides not matched to a gene: 9. The CDR3 is made up of 16 amino acids. The germline gives CDR1 MDHEN, CDR2 SYDVKM. CDR3 bases: TGTGCCAGCAGTTCCCTCGGGACAGGGGTCGGCTACGAGCAGTACTTC. Translating it yields CASSSLGTGVGYEQYF.

The V call is TRBV9, the J call TRBJ2-5, with TRBD1 identical over 10 bases. The CDR3 totals 15 residues. V trimming: 0 bases; J trimming: 5 bases; junction bases outside the gene matches: 4. Per the germline V gene, CDR1 is SGDLS and CDR2 is YYNGEE. Written as DNA, the CDR3 is TGTGCCAGCAGCGTAGAGGGACAGGGGTTGGAGACCCAGTACTTC. Protein: CASSVEGQGLETQYF.

This clonotype was counted at least ten times. The chain uses TRBV7-8 and TRBJ2-1; 8 nucleotides align to TRBD2. CDR3 length: 17 amino acids. With 3 bases clipped from V and 4 bases from J, the junction kept 11 bases outside the gene matches. Germline V lookup: CDR1 SGHVS, CDR2 FQNEAQ. CDR3 sequence (DNA): TGTGCCAGCAGCTTCAGGATAGCGGGAAAAGATTACAATGAGCAGTTCTTC. Protein: CASSFRIAGKDYNEQFF.

A single count supports this clonotype. The V and J genes are TRBV2 and TRBJ1-6, with 7 positions matching TRBD1. Trimming cost V 2 bases and J 6 bases; bases outside gene matches: 1. The V gene's germline CDR1 is SNHLY and CDR2 FYNNEI. CDR3 length: 14 residues. CDR3 protein: CASSEQGVNSPLHF. The CDR3 DNA sequence: TGTGCCAGCAGTGAACAGGGGGTTAATTCACCCCTCCACTTT. The full variable domain, in which reference TRBV2 and TRBJ1-6 provide the parts outside the CDR3, is EPEVTQTPSHQVTQMGQEVILRCVPISNHLYFYWYRQILGQKVEFLVSFYNNEISEKSEIFDDQFSVERPDGSNFTLKIRSTKLEDSAMYFCASSEQGVNSPLHFGNGTRLTVT.

In its sample, this clonotype was seen many times. The rearrangement joins TRBV19 to TRBJ1-1, with a tentative D call TRBD1 (6 bases). V lost 9 bases, J lost 1 base, and 12 bases lay in between. The germline V gene has CDR1 LNHDA and CDR2 SQIVND (reference sequence). This CDR3 has 13 amino acids. CDR3 bases: TGTGCCAGGCCGGGACAAGAGAACACTGAAGCTTTCTTT. Amino acid sequence: CARPGQENTEAFF.

The chain carries TRBV25-1 and TRBJ2-2; 9 bases match TRBD1. Looked up from germline, CDR1 is MGHDK and CDR2 is SYGVNS. The CDR3 spans 16 residues. The trim removed 1 base at V and 5 bases at J, leaving 5 bases unmatched. For the CDR3, the DNA is TGTGCCAGCAGTGAATCGGAGACAGGGGGGACCGGGGAGCTGTTTTTT. It yields the protein CASSESETGGTGELFF.

The chain links TRBV28 to TRBJ1-1, with 11 bases that match TRBD1. Germline V CDR1 and CDR2: MDHEN, SYDVKM. V was pared by 3 bases and J by 5 bases, with 8 bases of the junction left unmatched. This CDR3 region has 16 residues. The CDR3 sequence is CASSLKMGQGGTEAFF. CDR3 sequence (DNA): TGTGCCAGCAGTTTGAAAATGGGACAGGGGGGGACTGAAGCTTTCTTT.

This clonotype was observed a handful of times. The chain employs TRBV28 and TRBJ2-7; 7 bases align to TRBD1. Germline CDR1 is MDHEN and CDR2 is SYDVKM. The CDR3 extends over 15 amino acids. V lost 4 bases to trimming and J lost 5 bases; unmatched junction nucleotides: 11. The CDR3 region is CASSSLDRSLNEQYF. The CDR3 DNA sequence: TGTGCCAGCAGTTCCCTGGACAGGTCGCTGAACGAGCAGTACTTC.

This rearrangement joins TRBV20-1 to TRBJ2-5; TRBD1 matches at 7 bases. Per germline, CDR1 DFQATT and CDR2 SNEGSKA (reference sequence). Trimming took 6 bases from V and 1 from J; bases not matched to a gene: 8. The CDR3 sequence is 14 residues long. The CDR3 DNA sequence: TGCAGTGCCCGACAGGGCGCGGCCCAAGAGACCCAGTACTTC. It encodes CSARQGAAQETQYF.

CDR3 region: CASSPGTVEASGSYEQYF. The DNA of the CDR3 is TGTGCCAGCAGTCCCGGGACAGTTGAGGCTAGCGGGTCCTACGAGCAGTACTTC. This sequence joins TRBV7-2 and TRBJ2-7; possible D gene TRBD2, 8 bases. CDR3 length equals 18 residues. Per germline, CDR1 SGHTA and CDR2 FQGNSA. V was trimmed by 6 bases and J by 1 base, leaving 25 bases between them.

This clonotype occurred once. The CDR3 protein is CASTRQGGYEEQYF. The CDR3 DNA reads TGTGCCAGCACCAGACAGGGGGGATATGAGGAGCAGTACTTC. V usage is TRBV6-2 or TRBV6-3 and J usage is TRBJ2-7; 9 bases are shared with TRBD1. The CDR3 covers 14 residues. Germline V gene lookup returns CDR1 MNHEY and CDR2 SVGEGT. V lost 7 bases and J lost 7; bases outside the gene matches: 11.

The V call is TRBV7-9, the J call TRBJ1-1; D is perhaps TRBD1 (5 bases). The V end lost 1 base, the J end lost 3 bases, and 27 bases lay between the germline ends. This CDR3 contains 20 residues. Germline V gene lookup returns CDR1 SEHNR and CDR2 FQNEAQ (reference sequence). This chain's CDR3 is CASSLGLGGELSFTYTEAFF. The CDR3, as DNA: TGTGCCAGCAGCTTAGGTCTGGGGGGAGAGCTTTCCTTCACTTACACTGAAGCTTTCTTT. The whole variable domain, filled in from reference TRBV7-9 and TRBJ1-1, reads DTGVSQNPRHKITKRGQNVTFRCDPISEHNRLYWYRQTLGQGPEFLTYFQNEAQLEKSRLLSDRFSAERPKGSFSTLEIQRTEQGDSAMYLCASSLGLGGELSFTYTEAFFGQGTRLTVV.

This chain links TRBV7-2 with TRBJ2-1, with 9 bases lining up with TRBD2. The CDR3 loop spans 15 amino acids. Trimming at V came to 7 bases and at J to 4 bases, leaving 8 bases not matched to a gene. In germline, CDR1 is SGHTA, CDR2 FQGNSA. CDR3 sequence reads: CASIRAAGGYNEQFF. The DNA for the CDR3 is TGTGCCAGCATCAGGGCAGCGGGAGGATACAATGAGCAGTTCTTC.

This clonotype was seen only a few times. V is TRBV12-3 or TRBV12-4 and J is TRBJ2-1; TRBD2 aligns across 13 bases. V shed 5 bases and J 4 bases; nucleotides not matched to a gene: 8. The CDR3 has 17 residues. The CDR3 loop reads CASSGGLAGRGYNEQFF. The CDR3 DNA follows: TGTGCCAGCAGTGGGGGACTAGCGGGAAGGGGGTACAATGAGCAGTTCTTC.

This clonotype has ten or more counts. The chain couples TRBV30 to TRBJ2-2, with D uncertain. From germline, CDR1 is GTSNPN and CDR2 SVGIG (reference sequence). The CDR3 totals 13 residues. Trimming cost V 5 bases and J 7 bases, with 14 bases left between them. The DNA for the CDR3 is TGTGCCTGGGACCGCACAGAGGACGGGGAGCTGTTTTTT. Its protein is CAWDRTEDGELFF. Together with reference TRBV30 and TRBJ2-2, the CDR3 gives the full variable domain: SQTIHQWPATLVQPVGSPLSLECTVEGTSNPNLYWYRQAAGRGLQLLFYSVGIGQISSEVPQNLSASRPQDRQFILSSKKLLLSDSGFYLCAWDRTEDGELFFGEGSRLTVL.

At least ten counts were recorded for this clonotype. The chain employs TRBV11-2 and TRBJ2-5; D ambiguous. Looked up from germline, CDR1 is SGHAT and CDR2 is FQNNGV. With 4 bases removed from V and 0 bases from J, the gap between germline ends came to 15 bases. The CDR3 runs to 16 residues. In DNA form, the CDR3 reads TGTGCCAGCAGCTCCGCGCACCTAGGGCACCAAGAGACCCAGTACTTC. Amino acid sequence: CASSSAHLGHQETQYF.

This clonotype was seen a handful of times. The chain links TRBV20-1 to TRBJ2-1, with D possibly being TRBD1 or TRBD2 (6 bases each). Trimming took 0 bases from V and 8 from J, leaving 17 bases between them. The CDR3 spans 15 residues. Germline V gene data show CDR1 as DFQATT and CDR2 as SNEGSKA (reference sequence). The CDR3 protein is CSARDSGAPVDEQFF. DNA for the CDR3: TGCAGTGCTAGAGACTCGGGGGCCCCCGTGGATGAGCAGTTCTTC.

V and J are TRBV29-1 and TRBJ2-2, with 7 bases fitting TRBD2. The germline V gene has CDR1 SQVTM and CDR2 ANQGSEA. Unmatched junction bases numbered 16, after V lost 5 bases and J lost 4 bases. The CDR3 covers 17 residues. CDR3 amino acids: CSVSKNRDYPITGELFF. In nucleotides, the CDR3 is TGCAGCGTTTCGAAAAACCGGGACTACCCGATCACCGGGGAGCTGTTTTTT.

This clonotype has at least ten counts. As DNA, the CDR3 is TGTGCCAGCAGCTTAAGCGCTTCTAGCGGGACTGACAATGAGCAGTTCTTC. Protein product: CASSLSASSGTDNEQFF. This chain joins TRBV7-9 and TRBJ2-1; 9 nucleotides match TRBD2. Unmatched junction bases numbered 10, after V lost 2 bases and J lost 5 bases. The germline gives CDR1 SEHNR, CDR2 FQNEAQ (reference sequence). The CDR3 extends over 17 amino acids.

The chain combines TRBV6-1 with TRBJ1-6, with 7 positions matching TRBD1. Trimming removed 10 bases from V and 9 bases from J; junction bases left unmatched: 12. The CDR3 length is 14 residues. In germline, CDR1 is MNHNS, CDR2 SASEGT. The CDR3 nucleotides are TGTGCCACCGACAGGGAGGGGGATGGTTCACCCCTCCACTTT. Its translation is CATDREGDGSPLHF.

This chain uses TRBV30 with TRBJ1-1; 10 nucleotides match TRBD1. CDR3 length: 14 residues. V shed 1 base, J shed 7 bases, and the junction held 6 bases outside the gene matches. Germline V gene sequence: CDR1 GTSNPN, CDR2 SVGIG (reference sequence). As DNA, the CDR3 is TGTGCCTGGAGTGATCTCGGGACAGGGGTTGAAGCTTTCTTT. It yields the protein CAWSDLGTGVEAFF.

This clonotype was seen ten or more times. V usage is TRBV11-2 and J usage is TRBJ2-1; D might be TRBD2 (5 bases). CDR3 length equals 18 residues. V dropped 0 bases and J dropped 0 bases, with 15 bases sitting between them. Germline values: CDR1 SGHAT, CDR2 FQNNGV. CDR3 protein: CASSLEVIALSSYNEQFF. Written as DNA, the CDR3 is TGTGCCAGCAGCTTAGAGGTGATAGCGTTGAGCTCCTACAATGAGCAGTTCTTC. Full variable domain (missing parts from reference TRBV11-2 and TRBJ2-1): EAGVAQSPRYKIIEKRQSVAFWCNPISGHATLYWYQQILGQGPKLLIQFQNNGVVDDSQLPKDRFSAERLKGVDSTLKIQPAKLEDSAVYLCASSLEVIALSSYNEQFFGPGTRLTVL.

The genes are TRBV27 and TRBJ1-4, with D perhaps TRBD1 (5 bases). Germline V gene lookup returns CDR1 MNHEY and CDR2 SMNVEV (reference sequence). Trimming removed 6 bases from V and 2 bases from J, with 16 bases in between. The CDR3 totals 16 residues. The CDR3: CASRRLGGSTNEKLFF. In nucleotides, the CDR3 is TGTGCCAGCAGGCGACTTGGGGGGTCGACTAATGAAAAACTGTTTTTT.

The table lists this clonotype with a few counts. The gene calls are TRBV28 and TRBJ2-2; D not resolved. The ends were cut back, 7 bases at V and 5 bases at J, with 11 bases in the middle. CDR3 length: 13 residues. The V gene's germline CDR1 is MDHEN and CDR2 SYDVKM. CDR3 region: CASTLQSTGELFF. DNA of the CDR3: TGTGCCAGCACCCTACAGTCTACCGGGGAGCTGTTTTTT. Full variable domain (remainder filled in from reference TRBV28 and TRBJ2-2): DVKVTQSSRYLVKRTGEKVFLECVQDMDHENMFWYRQDPGLGLRLIYFSYDVKMKEKGDIPEGYSVSREKKERFSLILESASTNQTSMYLCASTLQSTGELFFGEGSRLTVL.

This clonotype has more than one count but fewer than ten. The chain links TRBV29-1 to TRBJ1-4; possible D gene TRBD1, 5 bases. CDR1 and CDR2 (germline): SQVTM, ANQGSEA. This CDR3 has 13 amino acids. The CDR3 nucleotides are TGCAGTTTCCGTCCCGAGGGGAGTGAAAAACTGTTTTTT. Translated: CSFRPEGSEKLFF.

The chain combines TRBV28 with TRBJ1-6; no clear D. Trimming pared 5 bases from V and 14 bases from J, leaving 13 bases between. Germline V gives CDR1 MDHEN, CDR2 SYDVKM. This CDR3 region has 12 residues. CDR3 nucleotide sequence: TGTGCCAGCAGTCTGGACCTTTCGGCCCTCCACTTT. Its translation: CASSLDLSALHF.